These 17 T cell receptor beta chains originate from one sample sequenced in a study of OX40 agonist ivuxolimab in advanced cancers. This table comes from immunoSEQ multiplex PCR, and its TCRdb copy is limited to in-frame clones, with some not included. Of 9,500 to 15,000 clones in the sample, about 81% are singletons; the top ten hold over 12%. This specimen was CD4+ or CD8+ T cells sorted from blood, taken in a trial of the OX40 agonist ivuxolimab. The source of these receptors is an adult with an advanced solid tumor such as melanoma, head and neck, liver or kidney cancer.

The chain joins TRBV2 to TRBJ1-1; D might be TRBD1 (6 bases). The CDR3 extends over 15 amino acids. Germline assignment: CDR1 SNHLY and CDR2 FYNNEI. The V and J ends lost 6 bases and 6 bases respectively, with 20 bases between them. Written as DNA, the CDR3 is TGTGCCAGCAGCCCACTATGGGGGCCTAACGCTGAAGCTTTCTTT. Translation gives CASSPLWGPNAEAFF.

CDR3 in DNA: TGTGCCAGCAGTTCGCCAGTTTACAGGGGGACCTACGAGCAGTACTTC. This codes for CASSSPVYRGTYEQYF. V is TRBV28 and J is TRBJ2-7, with 8 bases that match TRBD1. J was trimmed by 2 bases and V by 4 bases; bases with no gene match: 10. Germline CDR1 MDHEN, CDR2 SYDVKM. This CDR3 region has 16 residues.

This clone is medium-sized by share. CDR3 sequence (DNA): TGTGCCAGCAGAGACGCCCTCACAGATACGCAGTATTTT. The encoded protein is CASRDALTDTQYF. The J gene is TRBJ2-3, the V gene TRBV9, with D uncertain. Germline V lookup: CDR1 SGDLS, CDR2 YYNGEE. The CDR3 runs 13 residues. Deletions cut 5 bases from V and 2 bases from J, with 9 bases between.

The rearrangement uses TRBV13 and TRBJ2-7, with 8 bases identical to TRBD2. V lost 7 bases, J lost 6 bases, and 2 bases stayed unmatched. The CDR3 extends over 11 amino acids. Germline V gene sequence: CDR1 PRHDT, CDR2 FYEKMQ (reference sequence). Here the CDR3 reads CASTLAGEQYF. The CDR3 nucleotides read TGTGCCAGCACCCTAGCGGGCGAGCAGTACTTC.

This chain uses TRBV9 with TRBJ2-1; 7 bases align to TRBD1. The germline CDR1 and CDR2 sequences are SGDLS and YYNGEE. This CDR3 is 16 amino acids long. The J segment lost 5 bases and the V segment lost 1 base, leaving 9 bases of the junction unmatched. For the CDR3, the DNA is TGTGCCAGCAGCGTATACTGGGACAGAATCGACAATGAGCAGTTCTTC. Encoded protein: CASSVYWDRIDNEQFF.

The V gene is TRBV4-1, the J gene TRBJ2-2; D assignment may be TRBD1 or TRBD2 (6 bases each). Germline CDR1 is MGHRA and CDR2 is YSYEKL. Trimming left V 6 bases short and J 4 bases short, with 15 bases between. The CDR3 consists of 15 residues. The CDR3 reads CASRLLGGGTGELFF. CDR3 coding DNA: TGCGCCAGCAGACTATTGGGGGGCGGCACCGGGGAGCTGTTTTTT.

This sequence joins TRBV4-3 and TRBJ2-5, with a tentative D call TRBD1 (6 bases). This CDR3 has 14 residues. V was cut by 5 bases and J by 5 bases, with 15 bases left in between. The germline V gene has CDR1 LGHNA and CDR2 YSLEER. The CDR3 sequence: CASSRRGQGETQYF. The CDR3 DNA sequence: TGCGCCAGCAGCAGAAGAGGTCAGGGGGAGACCCAGTACTTC.

This chain joins TRBV2 and TRBJ2-1, with TRBD2 identical over 8 bases. This CDR3 spans 15 amino acids. With V trimmed by 6 bases and J by 8 bases, 12 bases remained unmatched. Per the germline V gene, CDR1 is SNHLY and CDR2 is FYNNEI. CDR3 DNA: TGTGCCAGCAGCTCCGGGACTAGTCGTGCCGATGAGCAGTTCTTC. Amino acids: CASSSGTSRADEQFF.

This chain connects TRBV5-5 to TRBJ1-1, with D maybe TRBD1 (5 bases). The V gene's germline CDR1 is SGHKS and CDR2 YYEKEE (reference sequence). V was clipped by 3 bases and J by 5 bases, with 11 bases between them. CDR3 size: 13 residues. The CDR3 is CASSYPGGTEAFF. The DNA of the CDR3 is TGTGCCAGCAGCTACCCCGGGGGGACTGAAGCTTTCTTT.

The rearrangement uses TRBV6-5 and TRBJ2-2; a weak D match, TRBD1 (6 bases). The V end lost 2 bases, the J end lost 4 bases, and 11 bases lay between the germline ends. The V gene's germline CDR1 is MNHEY and CDR2 SVGAGI. The CDR3 totals 15 residues. The CDR3 nucleotides read TGTGCCAGCAGTTACGGGACAAAATTCACCGGGGAGCTGTTTTTT. Its protein is CASSYGTKFTGELFF.

The V gene is TRBV21-1, the J gene TRBJ2-2. TRBV21-1 is tagged as a pseudogene. This CDR3 has 13 amino acids. The CDR3 here is CASSKENTGELFF. CDR3 nucleotide sequence: TGTGCCAGCAGCAAAGAGAACACCGGGGAGCTGTTTTTT.

This chain links TRBV6-6 with TRBJ2-7; 9 positions match TRBD1. There are 14 residues in the CDR3. Trimming cost V 6 bases and J 2 bases; bases outside gene matches: 5. Germline assignment: CDR1 MNHNY and CDR2 SVGAGI (reference sequence). CDR3 amino acids: CASRGTGWPYEQYF. The DNA of the CDR3 is TGTGCCAGCAGAGGGACAGGGTGGCCCTACGAGCAGTACTTC.

A few counts support this clone. V and J are TRBV5-6 and TRBJ2-3; D is unresolved. Germline V CDR1 and CDR2: SGHDT, YYEEEE. The CDR3 has 15 amino acids. The germline V and J ends were trimmed by 2 bases and 0 bases, with 10 bases remaining between them. In DNA, the CDR3 is TGTGCCAGCAGCTTCGAAGGATCTAGCACAGATACGCAGTATTTT. Translating gives CASSFEGSSTDTQYF.

The rearrangement joins TRBV28 to TRBJ2-7; D may be TRBD1 or TRBD2 (6 bases each). Germline CDR1 reads MDHEN; CDR2 reads SYDVKM. V lost 2 bases, J lost 2 bases, and 13 bases lay in between. The CDR3 is 15 amino acids. This CDR3 reads CASSLKGGFTYEQYF. CDR3 in DNA: TGTGCCAGCAGTTTAAAAGGGGGGTTCACCTACGAGCAGTACTTC.

V and J are TRBV6-4 and TRBJ2-3, with 7 bases identical to TRBD2. Trimming took 3 bases from V and 1 from J; bases not matched to a gene: 4. The CDR3 totals 15 residues. CDR1 and CDR2 from the germline V gene are MRHNA and SNTAGT. For the CDR3, the DNA is TGTGCCAGCAGTGAGAACAGCGGGGGCACAGATACGCAGTATTTT. It is translated as CASSENSGGTDTQYF.

The CDR3 bases are TGTGCCACCAGCTCTCCGGGACAGCACTACGAGCAGTACTTC. Its translation is CATSSPGQHYEQYF. The rearrangement links TRBV15 to TRBJ2-7; 7 nucleotides match TRBD1. Trimming took 5 bases from V and 3 from J; bases not matched to a gene: 7. Germline-derived CDR1 and CDR2 are LNHNV and YYDKDF (reference sequence). The CDR3 length is 14 residues.

This chain links TRBV18 with TRBJ1-1, with a weak D call TRBD1 (6 bases). This CDR3 comprises 15 residues. Trimming stripped 0 bases from V and 1 base from J, with 9 bases between. CDR1 KGHSH and CDR2 LQKENI come from the germline V gene. The CDR3 region is CASSPPGGPNTEAFF. The CDR3 DNA reads as TGTGCCAGCTCACCACCGGGGGGGCCGAACACTGAAGCTTTCTTT.